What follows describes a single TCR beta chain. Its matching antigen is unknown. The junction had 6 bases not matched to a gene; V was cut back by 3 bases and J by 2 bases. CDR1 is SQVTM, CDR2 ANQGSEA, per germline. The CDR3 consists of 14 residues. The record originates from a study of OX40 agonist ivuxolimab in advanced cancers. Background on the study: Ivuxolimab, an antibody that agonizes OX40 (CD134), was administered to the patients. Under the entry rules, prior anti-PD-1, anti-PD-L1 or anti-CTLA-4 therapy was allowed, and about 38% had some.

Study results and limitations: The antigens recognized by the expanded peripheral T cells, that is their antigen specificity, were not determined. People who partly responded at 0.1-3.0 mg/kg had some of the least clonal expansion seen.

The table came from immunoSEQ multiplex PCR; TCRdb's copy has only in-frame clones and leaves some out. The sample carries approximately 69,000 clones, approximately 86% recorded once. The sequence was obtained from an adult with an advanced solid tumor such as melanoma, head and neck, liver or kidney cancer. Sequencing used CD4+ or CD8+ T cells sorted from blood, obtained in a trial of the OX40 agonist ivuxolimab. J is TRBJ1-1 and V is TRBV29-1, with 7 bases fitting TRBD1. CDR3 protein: CSVDRDRVNTEAFF. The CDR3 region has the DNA TGCAGCGTTGATAGAGACAGGGTTAACACTGAAGCTTTCTTT.